Listed below are T cell receptor beta chains from one sample, sequenced in a study of human T cells and chemical hapten exposure. TCRdb called the RACE reads again in MiXCR, with one record for every CDR3 protein. This sample has some 89,000 distinct CDR3 sequences, with around 25% found just once. Specimen: whole blood, collected in connection with sensitization to the hapten diphenylcyclopropenone (DPC). The receptors come from a man aged 35 to 55 with alopecia areata. Some clones in this sample may be carry-over from other donors' samples. Both conserved end residues are part of each CDR3. The D gene is left open where the match is weak. Where a row states a size, it is once, few, many or the class of an expanded clone; other rows omit it.

d_call: NA; v_call: TRBV28; j_call: TRBJ2-7; clone_size: NA; cdr3_nt: TGTGCCAGCTCCCTTGAGAGCGAGCAGTACTTC; cdr3_aa: CASSLESEQYF
d_call: TRBD2; v_call: TRBV20-1; j_call: TRBJ2-1; clone_size: NA; cdr3_nt: TGCAGTGCTAGGAATAGCGGGACGGGGTTAGATGAGCAGTTCTTC; cdr3_aa: CSARNSGTGLDEQFF
d_call: TRBD2; v_call: TRBV7-8; j_call: TRBJ2-1; clone_size: NA; cdr3_nt: TGTGCCAGCAGCCTCCCCCGACTAGCGTGGGATGAGCAGTTCTTC; cdr3_aa: CASSLPRLAWDEQFF
d_call: TRBD2; v_call: TRBV12-3/TRBV12-4; j_call: TRBJ2-3; clone_size: NA; cdr3_nt: TGTGCCAGCAGCCTGACTAGCGGGAAGACAGATACGCAGTATTTT; cdr3_aa: CASSLTSGKTDTQYF
d_call: NA; v_call: TRBV12-3/TRBV12-4; j_call: TRBJ2-5; clone_size: NA; cdr3_nt: TGTGCCAGCAGTTTCCCCGCGGGGAAAGAGACCCAGTACTTC; cdr3_aa: CASSFPAGKETQYF
d_call: NA; v_call: TRBV29-1; j_call: TRBJ2-1; clone_size: NA; cdr3_nt: TGCAGCGCTGGCCCCACAAGTTACAATGAGCAGTTCTTC; cdr3_aa: CSAGPTSYNEQFF
d_call: TRBD1; v_call: TRBV10-3; j_call: TRBJ1-5; clone_size: NA; cdr3_nt: TGTGCCATCAGTGACGGACAGGGGGCCATTGGCAATCAGCCCCAGCATTTT; cdr3_aa: CAISDGQGAIGNQPQHF
d_call: NA; v_call: TRBV11-2; j_call: TRBJ2-7; clone_size: NA; cdr3_nt: TGTGCCAGCAGCTTCACAGGAACCGCCGAGCAGTACTTC; cdr3_aa: CASSFTGTAEQYF
d_call: NA; v_call: TRBV20-1; j_call: TRBJ2-1; clone_size: NA; cdr3_nt: TGCAGTGCTAGAGACCGGGACTTCCCTCAAATCTTC; cdr3_aa: CSARDRDFPQIF
d_call: NA; v_call: TRBV29-1; j_call: TRBJ2-2; clone_size: few; cdr3_nt: TGCAGCGTGTGGGGGCTCGACACCGGGGAGCTGTTTTTT; cdr3_aa: CSVWGLDTGELFF
d_call: NA; v_call: TRBV6-6; j_call: TRBJ2-7; clone_size: few; cdr3_nt: TGTGCCAGCACTTCTGTGTCCGGCTACGAGCAGTACTTC; cdr3_aa: CASTSVSGYEQYF
d_call: NA; v_call: TRBV9; j_call: TRBJ1-5; clone_size: NA; cdr3_nt: TGTGCCAGCAGCCCCGGCGGGCTTCAGCCCCAGCATTTT; cdr3_aa: CASSPGGLQPQHF
d_call: TRBD2; v_call: TRBV11-2; j_call: TRBJ2-1; clone_size: few; cdr3_nt: TGTGCCAGCAGCTCACCGGGACTAGCGGGAGCCTCCGGGAATGAGCAGTTCTTC; cdr3_aa: CASSSPGLAGASGNEQFF
d_call: NA; v_call: TRBV7-9; j_call: TRBJ1-1; clone_size: NA; cdr3_nt: TGTGCCAGCAGCTTAGAGGGTGCAGGGAGAGCTTTCTTT; cdr3_aa: CASSLEGAGRAFF
d_call: TRBD1; v_call: TRBV29-1; j_call: TRBJ2-2; clone_size: few; cdr3_nt: TGCAGCGGAAAGGACAGGTTGAACACCGGGGAGCTGTTTTTT; cdr3_aa: CSGKDRLNTGELFF
d_call: TRBD1; v_call: TRBV29-1; j_call: TRBJ2-7; clone_size: NA; cdr3_nt: TGCAGCGCTGGGGGGACAGGACTATACGAGCAGTACTTC; cdr3_aa: CSAGGTGLYEQYF
d_call: NA; v_call: TRBV28; j_call: TRBJ1-5; clone_size: few; cdr3_nt: TGTGCCAGCAGTGCTCTCTATTCCCAGCCCCAGCATTTT; cdr3_aa: CASSALYSQPQHF
d_call: TRBD2; v_call: TRBV5-1; j_call: TRBJ2-1; clone_size: NA; cdr3_nt: TGCGCCAGCAGCCTCTCCGGGACTAGCGCGGATGAGCAGTTCTTC; cdr3_aa: CASSLSGTSADEQFF
d_call: NA; v_call: TRBV27; j_call: TRBJ2-6; clone_size: NA; cdr3_nt: TGTGCCAGCAGTTATATCTCTGGGGCCAACGTCCTGACTTTC; cdr3_aa: CASSYISGANVLTF
d_call: NA; v_call: TRBV7-8; j_call: TRBJ2-1; clone_size: NA; cdr3_nt: TGTGCCAGCAGCCTGATCAGTCGCTCCTACAATGAGCAGTTCTTC; cdr3_aa: CASSLISRSYNEQFF
d_call: NA; v_call: TRBV12-3/TRBV12-4; j_call: TRBJ1-1; clone_size: NA; cdr3_nt: TGTGCCAGCAGTTCCTCCCCACCGGAGAACACTGAAGCTTTCTTT; cdr3_aa: CASSSSPPENTEAFF
d_call: TRBD1; v_call: TRBV6-5; j_call: TRBJ1-5; clone_size: NA; cdr3_nt: TGTGCCAGCAGCGCGGACAGGGGCTGGAATCAGCCCCAGCATTTT; cdr3_aa: CASSADRGWNQPQHF
d_call: NA; v_call: TRBV7-9; j_call: TRBJ2-1; clone_size: NA; cdr3_nt: TGTGCCAGCAGCTTACGTCTAGCCCATGAGCAGTTCTTC; cdr3_aa: CASSLRLAHEQFF
d_call: NA; v_call: TRBV7-2; j_call: TRBJ1-5; clone_size: NA; cdr3_nt: TGTGCCAGCAGCTTAGATTCAGGGCCACCAGGCAATCAGCCCCAGCATTTT; cdr3_aa: CASSLDSGPPGNQPQHF
d_call: TRBD1; v_call: TRBV6-2/TRBV6-3; j_call: TRBJ1-5; clone_size: few; cdr3_nt: TGTGCCAGCAATCAAGCCCAGGGGGAAGTAAATCAGCCCCAGCATTTT; cdr3_aa: CASNQAQGEVNQPQHF
d_call: NA; v_call: TRBV14; j_call: TRBJ2-3; clone_size: NA; cdr3_nt: TGTGCCAGCAGCCAATCCCATTCACGGTCAGATACGCAGTATTTT; cdr3_aa: CASSQSHSRSDTQYF
d_call: TRBD1; v_call: TRBV5-4; j_call: TRBJ2-7; clone_size: NA; cdr3_nt: TGTGCCAGCAGCTGGGGGGGACAGGGGTACGAGCAGTACTTC; cdr3_aa: CASSWGGQGYEQYF